A single sample gave rise to the 31 T cell receptor beta chains below, sequenced in a study of cytomegalovirus exposure and HLA in healthy donors. The study ran its PCR with 60 Vbeta and 13 Jbeta primers. Libraries were prepared by immunoSEQ multiplex PCR; TCRdb keeps only in-frame clonotypes and omits some of them. Of 150,000 to 180,000 clones listed, around 80% were seen once; the top ten hold 4% to 4.5%. The sample taken for sequencing was PBMCs. These receptors came from a woman aged 40-49 years in good health and CMV-seronegative.

CDR3 protein: CSVTGLAGPLYYNEQFF. CDR3 bases: TGCAGCGTAACTGGACTAGCGGGACCTTTATACTACAATGAGCAGTTCTTC. The chain links TRBV29-1 to TRBJ2-1, with 12 bases matching TRBD2. Germline V gene sequence: CDR1 SQVTM, CDR2 ANQGSEA. The CDR3 has 17 residues. V lost 6 bases to trimming and J lost 3 bases; unmatched junction nucleotides: 12.

Here the CDR3 reads CSVGLAGQRETQYF. In DNA form, the CDR3 reads TGCAGCGTTGGACTAGCGGGTCAACGAGAGACCCAGTACTTC. The rearrangement uses TRBV29-1 and TRBJ2-5; 10 bases agree with TRBD2. The V gene's germline CDR1 is SQVTM and CDR2 ANQGSEA. CDR3 length: 14 residues. The junction had 6 bases not matched to a gene; V was cut back by 4 bases and J by 4 bases.

V and J are TRBV5-1 and TRBJ1-2, with 7 bases matching TRBD1. The germline V gene has CDR1 SGHRS and CDR2 YFSETQ. The junction had 6 bases not matched to a gene; V was cut back by 3 bases and J by 7 bases. The CDR3 runs 13 residues. This CDR3 is CASSSGTESGYTF. In nucleotides, the CDR3 is TGCGCCAGCAGCTCCGGGACAGAGAGTGGCTACACCTTC.

The chain recombines TRBV5-1 with TRBJ1-2, with a weak D call TRBD1 (6 bases). V was clipped by 3 bases and J by 4 bases, with 16 bases between them. The CDR3 has 15 residues. Germline values: CDR1 SGHRS, CDR2 YFSETQ. CDR3 sequence reads: CASSSLAVGAYGYTF. DNA of the CDR3: TGCGCCAGCAGCTCCTTGGCCGTGGGGGCCTATGGCTACACCTTC.

The rearrangement uses TRBV27 and TRBJ1-2; no firm D call. Trimming took off 2 bases at V and 5 bases at J, with 9 bases between the two ends. This CDR3 is built from 13 residues. CDR1 and CDR2 from the germline V gene are MNHEY and SMNVEV (reference sequence). This CDR3 is CASSLNSGYGYTF. The CDR3 coding sequence is TGTGCCAGCAGTTTAAATTCGGGGTATGGCTACACCTTC.

The chain is built from TRBV28 and TRBJ1-5; perhaps TRBD1 as D (6 bases). Germline-derived CDR1 and CDR2 are MDHEN and SYDVKM. The CDR3 loop spans 17 amino acids. Trimming cost V 3 bases and J 3 bases, with 18 bases left between them. Here the CDR3 reads CASSFSPTTGPNQPQHF. The CDR3 DNA follows: TGTGCCAGCAGTTTTTCCCCCACGACAGGACCCAATCAGCCCCAGCATTTT.

The chain combines TRBV7-9 with TRBJ2-6; 11 bases fit TRBD1. Per germline, CDR1 SEHNR and CDR2 FQNEAQ (reference sequence). Trimming cost V 8 bases and J 4 bases; bases outside gene matches: 13. The CDR3 totals 18 residues. The CDR3 region has the DNA TGTGCCAGCCCCCCCTCCGGGACAGGGGGTGCAGGGGCCAACGTCCTGACTTTC. This encodes CASPPSGTGGAGANVLTF.

This clone showed up just once. This rearrangement joins TRBV6-1 to TRBJ2-7; TRBD2 might be the D (5 bases). V lost 2 bases to trimming and J lost 3 bases, with 14 bases between them. The germline CDR1 and CDR2 sequences are MNHNS and SASEGT. The CDR3 loop spans 15 amino acids. CDR3 nucleotides: TGTGCCAGCAGTGAACAAAAGATCGAGGGCTACGAGCAGTACTTC. As protein: CASSEQKIEGYEQYF.

The chain uses TRBV28 and TRBJ1-5; D remains unclear. V dropped 5 bases and J dropped 5 bases, with 13 bases sitting between them. Germline V gene sequence: CDR1 MDHEN, CDR2 SYDVKM. This CDR3 comprises 14 residues. CDR3 DNA: TGTGCCAGCAGTGCATTATATAGTGATCAGCCCCAGCATTTT. It translates to CASSALYSDQPQHF.

The V gene is TRBV7-6, the J gene TRBJ2-5; 9 nucleotides align to TRBD1. This CDR3 spans 13 amino acids. The germline V gene encodes CDR1 SGHVS and CDR2 FNYEAQ. Trimming removed 6 bases from V and 4 bases from J; junction bases left unmatched: 3. CDR3 coding DNA: TGTGCCAGCAGGGGACAGGGAGGAGAGACCCAGTACTTC. Translation gives CASRGQGGETQYF.

The chain combines TRBV4-1 with TRBJ2-3; 9 bases map to TRBD1. This CDR3 contains 15 residues. CDR1 and CDR2 from the germline V gene are MGHRA and YSYEKL. Trimming cost V 4 bases and J 5 bases; bases outside gene matches: 7. The CDR3 DNA reads TGCGCCAGCAGCCTGTGGACAGGGGTTATAGATACGCAGTATTTT. Translation: CASSLWTGVIDTQYF.

This sequence joins TRBV7-8 and TRBJ1-1, with unresolved D. V was cut by 5 bases and J by 6 bases, with 13 bases left in between. The CDR3 extends over 13 amino acids. CDR1 and CDR2 from the germline V gene are SGHVS and FQNEAQ. The CDR3: CASSIRTGAEAFF. Written as DNA, the CDR3 is TGTGCCAGCAGCATAAGGACTGGTGCTGAAGCTTTCTTT. The full variable domain, its missing parts supplied by reference TRBV7-8 and TRBJ1-1, is GAGVSQSPRYKVAKRGQDVALRCDPISGHVSLFWYQQALGQGPEFLTYFQNEAQLDKSGLPSDRFFAERPEGSVSTLKIQRTQQEDSAVYLCASSIRTGAEAFFGQGTRLTVV.

CDR3 DNA: TGTGCCAGCAGCCCCAAAGGGGGTAGCTATGGCTACACCTTC. As protein: CASSPKGGSYGYTF. The J gene is TRBJ1-2, the V gene TRBV5-4; a weak D match, TRBD1 (6 bases). CDR1 and CDR2 from the germline V gene are SGHNT and YYREEE (reference sequence). V was shortened by 4 bases and J by 4 bases, with 14 bases between the two germline ends. CDR3 length: 14 amino acids.

The chain joins TRBV9 to TRBJ1-2, with 7 nucleotides matching TRBD1. Looked up from germline, CDR1 is SGDLS and CDR2 is YYNGEE. After removal of 0 bases from V and 6 bases from J, the junction contained 5 bases not matched to a gene. This CDR3 region has 14 residues. The CDR3 reads CASSVVSRGNGYTF. As DNA, the CDR3 is TGTGCCAGCAGCGTAGTGAGCAGGGGGAATGGCTACACCTTC.

The chain combines TRBV10-2 with TRBJ1-2; D might be TRBD1 (5 bases). Germline loops: CDR1 WSHSY, CDR2 SAAADI. V dropped 0 bases and J dropped 5 bases, with 10 bases sitting between them. The CDR3 extends over 14 amino acids. DNA of the CDR3: TGCGCCAGCAGTGAGTCGACTGGGGCTTATGGCTACACCTTC. Residues: CASSESTGAYGYTF.

This clone was picked up a small number of times. This chain uses TRBV2 with TRBJ1-5; 7 positions agree with TRBD1. The germline V gene has CDR1 SNHLY and CDR2 FYNNEI. CDR3 size: 16 residues. The V segment lost 5 bases and the J segment 2 bases; nucleotides outside the gene matches: 9. CDR3 region: CASSPRRTGGNQPQHF. In DNA, the CDR3 is TGTGCCAGCAGTCCGAGGCGGACAGGAGGCAATCAGCCCCAGCATTTT.

The chain uses TRBV5-1 and TRBJ2-7; 12 nucleotides agree with TRBD2. CDR1 and CDR2 (germline): SGHRS, YFSETQ. Unmatched junction bases numbered 8, after V lost 1 base and J lost 3 bases. There are 17 residues in the CDR3. In DNA form, the CDR3 reads TGCGCCAGCAGCTTGACGCTAGCGGGAGGGAGATTCTACGAGCAGTACTTC. It encodes CASSLTLAGGRFYEQYF. Supplemented by reference TRBV5-1 and TRBJ2-7, the full variable domain reads KAGVTQTPRYLIKTRGQQVTLSCSPISGHRSVSWYQQTPGQGLQFLFEYFSETQRNKGNFPGRFSGRQFSNSRSEMNVSTLELGDSALYLCASSLTLAGGRFYEQYFGPGTRLTVT.

V and J are TRBV7-9 and TRBJ1-2; TRBD1 matches at 8 bases. V shed 3 bases, J shed 1 base, and the junction held 1 base outside the gene matches. This CDR3 spans 14 amino acids. Per the germline V gene, CDR1 is SEHNR and CDR2 is FQNEAQ (reference sequence). The CDR3 DNA follows: TGTGCCAGCAGCTTCGGACAGGGTAACTATGGCTACACCTTC. Its protein product is CASSFGQGNYGYTF.

This chain links TRBV28 with TRBJ1-2, with a weak D call TRBD1 (6 bases). The ends were cut back, 7 bases at V and 2 bases at J, with 14 bases in the middle. This CDR3 contains 14 residues. Germline CDR1 is MDHEN and CDR2 is SYDVKM. CDR3 amino acids: CASITPQGNYGYTF. In DNA, the CDR3 is TGTGCCAGCATAACACCTCAGGGGAACTATGGCTACACCTTC.

The chain combines TRBV28 with TRBJ1-5; no definite D call. Germline V CDR1 and CDR2: MDHEN, SYDVKM. This CDR3 contains 16 residues. Trimming removed 2 bases at V and 3 bases at J, with 14 bases between. The CDR3 DNA sequence: TGTGCCAGCAGTTTAACCTTAGATTATACCAATCAGCCCCAGCATTTT. Translation gives CASSLTLDYTNQPQHF.

The chain uses TRBV28 and TRBJ1-4; 7 bases fit TRBD1. Germline CDR1 is MDHEN and CDR2 is SYDVKM. V lost 11 bases and J lost 9; bases outside the gene matches: 6. This CDR3 contains 11 residues. The CDR3 loop reads CASRGVKKLFF. CDR3 coding DNA: TGTGCCTCCAGGGGGGTTAAAAAACTGTTTTTT. The entire variable domain, with the rest obtained from reference TRBV28 and TRBJ1-4, is as follows: DVKVTQSSRYLVKRTGEKVFLECVQDMDHENMFWYRQDPGLGLRLIYFSYDVKMKEKGDIPEGYSVSREKKERFSLILESASTNQTSMYLCASRGVKKLFFGSGTQLSVL.

The V call is TRBV4-1, the J call TRBJ2-3; D remains ambiguous. Germline CDR1 reads MGHRA; CDR2 reads YSYEKL. Trimming removed 2 bases from V and 2 bases from J, with 8 bases in between. This CDR3 contains 14 residues. The CDR3 region has the DNA TGCGCCAGCAGCCAAAGCCCCACCACAGATACGCAGTATTTT. Its translation is CASSQSPTTDTQYF.

This clone showed up just a few times. The genes are TRBV6-1 and TRBJ1-2, with a tentative D call TRBD1 (5 bases). Trimming removed 6 bases at V and 4 bases at J, with 12 bases between. Germline V gene sequence: CDR1 MNHNS, CDR2 SASEGT. CDR3 length equals 13 residues. The CDR3 reads CASSGTVGYGYTF. CDR3 nucleotides: TGTGCCAGCAGCGGGACTGTCGGCTATGGCTACACCTTC.

This chain joins TRBV28 and TRBJ2-5; D call uncertain. With 7 bases removed from V and 7 bases from J, the gap between germline ends came to 19 bases. Germline V CDR1 and CDR2: MDHEN, SYDVKM. The length of the CDR3 is 14 residues. The CDR3 DNA sequence: TGTGCCAGCACCTTGGGCGCATTAGTGGTGACCCAGTACTTC. It yields the protein CASTLGALVVTQYF.

This chain joins TRBV4-1 and TRBJ1-2, with 7 bases that match TRBD1. Germline trimming cut 3 bases from V and 5 bases from J; bases unmatched to any gene: 12. The CDR3 has 16 amino acids. Germline CDR1 and CDR2: MGHRA and YSYEKL. CDR3 DNA sequence: TGCGCCAGCAGCCATCCTTTGACAGGGAGCGGTTATGGCTACACCTTC. It translates to CASSHPLTGSGYGYTF.

The gene calls are TRBV10-1 and TRBJ2-1; 9 nucleotides agree with TRBD1. With 5 bases clipped from V and 4 bases from J, the junction kept 6 bases outside the gene matches. This CDR3 region has 15 residues. The V gene's germline CDR1 is WNHNN and CDR2 SYGVQD (reference sequence). DNA for the CDR3: TGCGCCAGCAGTTCGGGACAGGGCGGGTACAATGAGCAGTTCTTC. It yields the protein CASSSGQGGYNEQFF.

V gene TRBV5-1 combines with J gene TRBJ1-1; D is unclear. CDR1 is SGHRS and CDR2 is YFSETQ in the germline V gene. V lost 3 bases to trimming and J lost 1 base, with 7 bases between them. This CDR3 contains 13 residues. CDR3 in amino acids: CASSSYGNTEAFF. The CDR3 DNA follows: TGCGCCAGCAGCTCGTACGGGAACACTGAAGCTTTCTTT.

This chain uses TRBV7-9 with TRBJ2-5; 10 bases are a match to TRBD2. The germline V gene has CDR1 SEHNR and CDR2 FQNEAQ (reference sequence). The V and J ends lost 5 bases and 4 bases, in that order; junction bases with no gene match: 4. The CDR3 is made up of 14 amino acids. CDR3 sequence: CASSPGLARETQYF. In nucleotides, the CDR3 is TGTGCCAGCAGCCCGGGACTAGCGAGAGAGACCCAGTACTTC.

J is TRBJ1-5 and V is TRBV10-3, with 7 bases identical to TRBD1. With V trimmed by 10 bases and J by 3 bases, 6 bases remained unmatched. The germline CDR1 and CDR2 sequences are ENHRY and SYGVKD. This CDR3 has 13 residues. Here the CDR3 DNA reads TGTGCCACCCGACAGGGACCCAATCAGCCCCAGCATTTT. This sequence encodes CATRQGPNQPQHF.

This rearrangement joins TRBV2 to TRBJ1-3, with D possibly being TRBD1 (5 bases). This CDR3 has 15 amino acids. Germline V gives CDR1 SNHLY, CDR2 FYNNEI. Trimming removed 6 bases from V and 0 bases from J, with 12 bases in between. The CDR3 protein is CASRRGSSSGNTIYF. The CDR3 DNA follows: TGTGCCAGCAGAAGGGGATCGTCCTCTGGAAACACCATATATTTT.

The CDR3 loop is CASGLRGTSLTDTQYF. The CDR3 coding sequence is TGTGCTAGTGGTTTGAGGGGGACTAGCCTCACAGATACGCAGTATTTT. This chain connects TRBV12-5 to TRBJ2-3; 9 positions agree with TRBD2. Germline lookup yields CDR1 LGHNT and CDR2 FRNRAP. The J segment lost 2 bases and the V segment lost 2 bases, leaving 5 bases of the junction unmatched. The CDR3 extends over 16 amino acids.